One and the same sample provided the 4 T cell receptor beta chains below, sequenced in a study of blood T cell repertoires in COVID-19. Method: immunoSEQ multiplex PCR; TCRdb's copy keeps in-frame clones and lacks some. The sample lists roughly 330,000 clones, around four fifths occurring once. The sample taken for sequencing was peripheral blood. The source is a woman in her 50s with acute or convalescent COVID-19.

This chain connects TRBV5-1 to TRBJ1-1; possibly TRBD1 for D (5 bases). The CDR3 runs 15 residues. Trimming shortened V by 0 bases and J by 3 bases, and 12 bases separated the two germline ends. Germline V gene lookup returns CDR1 SGHRS and CDR2 YFSETQ. The CDR3 DNA reads as TGCGCCAGCAGCTTGGAACCGGGGGTTTACACTGAAGCTTTCTTT. It encodes CASSLEPGVYTEAFF.

J is TRBJ2-7 and V is TRBV4-2; a weak D match, TRBD2 (5 bases). This CDR3 has 18 residues. Trimming pared 0 bases from V and 2 bases from J, leaving 20 bases between. Germline loops: CDR1 LGHNA, CDR2 YNFKEQ. This CDR3 is CASSQDRDPSLLPYEQYF. The CDR3 nucleotides are TGTGCCAGCAGCCAAGATCGCGACCCTAGCCTCCTACCCTACGAGCAGTACTTC.

The V and J genes are TRBV29-1 and TRBJ1-1; no reliable D call. Looked up from germline, CDR1 is SQVTM and CDR2 is ANQGSEA. The CDR3 covers 12 residues. The CDR3 loop reads CVSRGGGTEAFF. The DNA for the CDR3 is TGCGTGAGCCGGGGAGGAGGCACTGAAGCTTTCTTT.

The chain has TRBV11-2 and TRBJ2-1; 7 nucleotides agree with TRBD1. The CDR3 is made up of 13 amino acids. With 0 bases clipped from V and 10 bases from J, the junction kept 3 bases outside the gene matches. Germline assignment: CDR1 SGHAT and CDR2 FQNNGV. The DNA of the CDR3 is TGTGCCAGCAGCTTAGATAGGGACAGAGAGCAGTTCTTC. Protein: CASSLDRDREQFF. The whole variable domain, filled in from reference TRBV11-2 and TRBJ2-1, reads EAGVAQSPRYKIIEKRQSVAFWCNPISGHATLYWYQQILGQGPKLLIQFQNNGVVDDSQLPKDRFSAERLKGVDSTLKIQPAKLEDSAVYLCASSLDRDREQFFGPGTRLTVL.